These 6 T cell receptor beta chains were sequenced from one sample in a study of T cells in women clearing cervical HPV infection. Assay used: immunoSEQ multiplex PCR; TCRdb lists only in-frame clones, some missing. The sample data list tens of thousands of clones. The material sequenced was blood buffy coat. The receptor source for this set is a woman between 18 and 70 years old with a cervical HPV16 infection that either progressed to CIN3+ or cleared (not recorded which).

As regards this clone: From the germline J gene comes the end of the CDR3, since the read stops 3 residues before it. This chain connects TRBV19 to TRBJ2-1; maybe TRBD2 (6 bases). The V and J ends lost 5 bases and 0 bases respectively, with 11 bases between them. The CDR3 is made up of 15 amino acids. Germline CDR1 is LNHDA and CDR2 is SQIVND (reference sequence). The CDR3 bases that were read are TGTGCCAGTAGTGCACGGGGGAGCTCCTACAATGAG. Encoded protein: CASSARGSSYNE. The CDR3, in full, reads CASSARGSSYNEQFF.

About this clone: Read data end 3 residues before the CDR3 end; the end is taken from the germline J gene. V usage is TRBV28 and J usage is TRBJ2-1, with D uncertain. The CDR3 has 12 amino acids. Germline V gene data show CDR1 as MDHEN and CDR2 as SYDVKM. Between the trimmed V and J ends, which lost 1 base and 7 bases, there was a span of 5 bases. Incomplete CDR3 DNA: TGTGCCAGCAGTTTATTTCGGAATGAG. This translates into CASSLFRNE. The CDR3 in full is CASSLFRNEQFF.

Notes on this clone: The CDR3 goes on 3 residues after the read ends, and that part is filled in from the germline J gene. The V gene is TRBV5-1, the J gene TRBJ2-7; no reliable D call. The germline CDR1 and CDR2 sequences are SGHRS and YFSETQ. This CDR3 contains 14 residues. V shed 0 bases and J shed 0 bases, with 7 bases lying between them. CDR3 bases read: TGCGCCAGCAGCTTGGCAGTGAGCTCCTACGAG. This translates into CASSLAVSSYE. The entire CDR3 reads CASSLAVSSYEQYF.

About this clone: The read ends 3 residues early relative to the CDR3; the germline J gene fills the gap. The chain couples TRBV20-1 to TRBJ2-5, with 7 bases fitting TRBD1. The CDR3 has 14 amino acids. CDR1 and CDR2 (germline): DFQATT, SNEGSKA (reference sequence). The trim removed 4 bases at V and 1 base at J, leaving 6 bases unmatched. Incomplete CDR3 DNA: TGCAGTGCTATAAGACAGGGAACCCAAGAGACC. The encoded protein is CSAIRQGTQET. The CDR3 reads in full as CSAIRQGTQETQYF.

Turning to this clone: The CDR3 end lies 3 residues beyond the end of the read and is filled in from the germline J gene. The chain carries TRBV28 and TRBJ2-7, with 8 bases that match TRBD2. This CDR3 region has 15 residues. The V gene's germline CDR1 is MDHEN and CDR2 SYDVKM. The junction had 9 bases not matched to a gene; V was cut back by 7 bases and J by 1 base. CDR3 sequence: CASTWGGGGSYEQYF. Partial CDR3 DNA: TGTGCCAGCACCTGGGGGGGCGGGGGGTCCTACGAG.

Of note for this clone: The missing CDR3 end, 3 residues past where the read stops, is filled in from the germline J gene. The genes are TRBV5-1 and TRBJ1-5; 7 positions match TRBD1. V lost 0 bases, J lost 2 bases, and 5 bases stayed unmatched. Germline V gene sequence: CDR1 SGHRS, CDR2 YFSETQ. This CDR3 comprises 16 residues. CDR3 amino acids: CASSLGGGSGNQPQHF. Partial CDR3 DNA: TGCGCCAGCAGCTTGGGAGGGGGCTCGGGCAATCAGCCC.